This TCR beta chain was retrieved from a study of OX40 agonist ivuxolimab in advanced cancers. On the study more broadly: From roughly 23 to 85 years was the age range, with a mean of approximately 58 years, and about 83% were male.

Overall study findings and caveats: Nonresponders included some who also had low normalized T-cell clonal expansion. Antigen specificity of clonally expanded peripheral T cells was not established.

Produced via immunoSEQ multiplex PCR; TCRdb's table is partial and in-frame only. The repertoire holds about 58,000 clones, with 88% as singletons. Researchers took blood at baseline, on cycle 4 day 1, and on cycle 7 day 1. Concerning this clone itself: The antigen remains unidentified.

The V and J ends lost 1 base and 7 bases respectively, with 18 bases between them. Germline V gene sequence: CDR1 SGHKS, CDR2 YYEKEE (reference sequence). The CDR3 runs to 16 residues. This chain uses TRBV5-5 with TRBJ1-5; D not resolved. The sample was CD4+ or CD8+ T cells sorted from blood, taken in a trial of the OX40 agonist ivuxolimab. The receptor comes from an adult with an advanced solid tumor such as melanoma, head and neck, liver or kidney cancer. CDR3 in amino acids: CASSLSQGRSGQPQHF. The CDR3 DNA reads TGTGCCAGCAGCTTGTCTCAAGGAAGGAGTGGGCAGCCCCAGCATTTT.